A single sample gave rise to the 12 T cell receptor beta chains below, sequenced in a study of blood T cell repertoires in COVID-19. Method: immunoSEQ multiplex PCR; TCRdb's copy keeps in-frame clones and lacks some. This table holds 45,000 to 50,000 clones, roughly nine tenths found once. Sequences were obtained from peripheral blood. The receptors were gathered from a human donor in a cohort sampled during active COVID-19.

CDR3 sequence reads: CASRPVQGTNYGYTF. DNA of the CDR3: TGTGCCAGCAGACCTGTACAGGGGACGAACTATGGCTACACCTTC. V is TRBV27 and J is TRBJ1-2; 7 nucleotides line up with TRBD1. Germline V gene lookup returns CDR1 MNHEY and CDR2 SMNVEV (reference sequence). This CDR3 has 15 residues. Germline trimming cut 6 bases from V and 2 bases from J; bases unmatched to any gene: 9.

The genes are TRBV6-1 and TRBJ2-1, with D tentatively TRBD2 (6 bases). V was pared by 3 bases and J by 7 bases, with 19 bases between. The CDR3 length is 16 residues. Germline V gene data show CDR1 as MNHNS and CDR2 as SASEGT. In nucleotides, the CDR3 is TGTGCCAGCAGTGATCGGGGGTACGCTTTACTTAATGAGCAGTTCTTC. This translates into CASSDRGYALLNEQFF.

V is TRBV20-1 and J is TRBJ2-5; 7 bases align to TRBD2. J lost 2 bases, V lost 3 bases, and 3 bases had no gene match. The CDR3 is 13 amino acids. Germline V gene lookup returns CDR1 DFQATT and CDR2 SNEGSKA (reference sequence). In DNA, the CDR3 is TGCAGTGCTAGTCCGGGACTACAAGAGACCCAGTACTTC. This gives the protein CSASPGLQETQYF.

The chain employs TRBV7-2 and TRBJ1-5, with 9 positions matching TRBD1. Germline V gene sequence: CDR1 SGHTA, CDR2 FQGNSA. CDR3 size: 15 residues. V dropped 5 bases and J dropped 7; count of bases not matched to a gene: 9. CDR3: CASSILQGAGQPQHF. For the CDR3, the DNA is TGTGCCAGCAGCATCTTACAGGGGGCGGGGCAGCCCCAGCATTTT.

The chain carries TRBV18 and TRBJ2-5, with D perhaps matching TRBD2 (7 bases). V lost 2 bases and J lost 6, with 19 bases in between. The CDR3 totals 16 residues. Germline V gives CDR1 KGHSH, CDR2 LQKENI. CDR3 DNA sequence: TGTGCCAGCTCACCATCGGGGGGCAGGGCCGTAAAGACCCAGTACTTC. As protein: CASSPSGGRAVKTQYF.

The V and J genes are TRBV5-5 and TRBJ2-5; 10 bases map to TRBD1. CDR1 and CDR2 (germline): SGHKS, YYEKEE (reference sequence). V gave up 3 bases and J gave up 5 bases; unmatched junction bases: 7. The CDR3 is made up of 15 amino acids. Here the CDR3 reads CASSSRQGAGETQYF. The CDR3 DNA reads TGTGCCAGCAGCTCGAGACAGGGGGCAGGGGAGACCCAGTACTTC.

The chain employs TRBV28 and TRBJ1-1; D is unresolved. Germline assignment: CDR1 MDHEN and CDR2 SYDVKM. V shed 6 bases and J shed 1 base, with 15 bases lying between them. The CDR3 loop spans 15 amino acids. The CDR3 reads CASRGPGVGNTEAFF. Here the CDR3 DNA reads TGTGCCAGCAGGGGCCCCGGGGTGGGGAACACTGAAGCTTTCTTT.

This clone was recorded a few times. The gene calls are TRBV30 and TRBJ1-6; D possibly corresponds to TRBD1 (5 bases). There are 13 residues in the CDR3. Germline V CDR1 and CDR2: GTSNPN, SVGIG (reference sequence). V gave up 2 bases and J gave up 10 bases, with 12 bases separating them. The CDR3 spells CAWSLQDGSPLHF. DNA for the CDR3: TGTGCCTGGAGTTTACAGGATGGCTCACCCCTCCACTTT.

The chain recombines TRBV5-6 with TRBJ2-7; 8 bases agree with TRBD2. The trim removed 2 bases at V and 2 bases at J, leaving 3 bases unmatched. CDR3 length: 14 residues. The germline V gene has CDR1 SGHDT and CDR2 YYEEEE. The CDR3, as DNA: TGTGCCAGCAGCTTAGGAGCGGGGGCCTACGAGCAGTACTTC. It is translated as CASSLGAGAYEQYF.

V is TRBV11-2 and J is TRBJ1-5; TRBD1 might be the D (6 bases). Between the trimmed V and J ends, which lost 8 bases and 7 bases, there was a span of 12 bases. The CDR3 has 12 residues. Germline-derived CDR1 and CDR2 are SGHAT and FQNNGV. CDR3 sequence: CASRGTGQPQHF. Written as DNA, the CDR3 is TGTGCCAGCCGGGGAACAGGGCAGCCCCAGCATTTT.

The genes are TRBV4-2 and TRBJ2-3, with 7 bases lining up with TRBD2. Losses at the gene ends were 3 bases for V and 2 bases for J; bases not matched to a gene: 2. CDR3 length: 14 residues. Looked up from germline, CDR1 is LGHNA and CDR2 is YNFKEQ. The CDR3 loop is CASSQGGDTDTQYF. CDR3 sequence (DNA): TGTGCCAGCAGCCAGGGGGGGGACACAGATACGCAGTATTTT.

This clone was detected only a few times. CDR3 residues: CASSDRENTEAFF. The CDR3 DNA follows: TGTGCCAGCAGTGACAGGGAGAACACTGAAGCTTTCTTT. The J gene is TRBJ1-1, the V gene TRBV2; possibly TRBD1 for D (5 bases). The V gene's germline CDR1 is SNHLY and CDR2 FYNNEI. The CDR3 runs 13 residues. V shed 3 bases and J shed 1 base, with 6 bases lying between them.